Here is one T cell receptor beta chain with its context. The antigen remains undetermined. The time point was: recipient sample about 28 days before transplant, after cytoreduction. These data originate in a study of T cell clonotyping in hematopoietic cell transplantation. Study-wide background: Cytoreduction preceded collection of pretransplant recipient samples.

Clones were sequenced by immunoSEQ multiplex PCR, and TCRdb holds only the in-frame ones, with some missing. The sample yields some 50,000 clones, around 83% seen once. Germline CDR1 reads ENHRY; CDR2 reads SYGVKD. This CDR3 region has 13 residues. Losses at the gene ends were 6 bases for V and 1 base for J; bases not matched to a gene: 1. Study results and limitations: Without cell sorting, CD4 versus CD8 contributions remain unresolved. Few recipient clonotypes overlapped donors; over 97% were de novo at given depth.

The sample was peripheral blood mononuclear cells, taken before stem cell transplant. This receptor was obtained from a man between 60 and 75 years old with myelodysplastic syndrome. Some clones in this sample may be carry-over from other donors' samples. The chain has TRBV10-3 and TRBJ1-1; 8 nucleotides match TRBD1. The CDR3 nucleotides read TGTGCCATCAGGGACAGGGAGAACACTGAAGCTTTCTTT. Amino acid sequence: CAIRDRENTEAFF.